What follows is one T cell receptor (beta chain) and its context. The sequenced template was cDNA made from the entire isolated RNA. Profiling relied on immunoSEQ multiplex PCR, and the TCRdb table lists in-frame clones only, not all of them. The sample holds more than 300,000 clones, over 9.5% seen once. The data derive from a study of beta chain features in type 1 diabetes. The germline gives CDR1 LGHNA, CDR2 YSLEER. The CDR3 covers 16 residues. The V end lost 0 bases, the J end lost 1 base, and 11 bases lay between the germline ends. This chain joins TRBV4-3 and TRBJ2-3; D gene ambiguous. What was sequenced was naive CD4+ T cells from blood. The sequence came from a young man in good health. DNA for the CDR3: TGCGCCAGCAGCCAAGAACCAGCGAGCGGCACAGATACGCAGTATTTT. It encodes CASSQEPASGTDTQYF.